This TCR beta chain stems from a study of blood T cell repertoires in COVID-19. Turning to the study itself: Sources were T cells, B-cell-depleted T cells, or PBMCs; the material itself was cDNA or gDNA.

Libraries were prepared by immunoSEQ multiplex PCR; TCRdb keeps only in-frame clonotypes and omits some of them. This table holds 300,000 or so clones, around 88% found once. Sequences were obtained from peripheral blood. This clonotype originated in a woman aged 45 to 65 with acute or convalescent COVID-19.

Here the CDR3 DNA reads TGTGCCAGCAGTTACGGGCAGGGTGGCTACGAGCAGTACTTC. Its protein is CASSYGQGGYEQYF. The chain joins TRBV6-5 to TRBJ2-7, with a tentative D call TRBD1 (5 bases). Per germline, CDR1 MNHEY and CDR2 SVGAGI. CDR3 size: 14 residues. The V gene lost 2 bases and the J gene lost 3 bases, with 11 bases spanning the gap.